The text below deals with one T cell receptor (beta chain). No antigen is known for it. Nothing much larger sits one base from this clone, and base qualities are not available. CDR1 and CDR2, looked up from the germline V gene, are SGHDN and FVKESK. The CDR3 runs 15 amino acids, cysteine and phenylalanine included. Just the 45-base CDR3 DNA is kept, in frame starting at base 1. V is cut back by 4 bases and J by 7 bases, with 9 bases in the junction unmatched. At diagnosis, tumor, uninvolved tumor-adjacent lung and peripheral blood were collected and then preserved as a mix of FFPE and fresh-frozen material. For TCR repertoire profiling, blood samples were analyzed in the form of peripheral blood mononuclear cells. These data belong to a study of T cells in localized non-small cell lung cancer (dated by TCRdb to the early 2020s). About the study as a whole: Comparing tumors with uninvolved tumor-adjacent lungs, the study looked at the T cell repertoires of 236 patients with early-stage NSCLC. The cohort was made up of around 250 treatment-naive NSCLC patients whose localized lung tumors had been resected. NSCLC patients had a mean age of roughly 66 years, and 129 were male and over 85 female. Broad study findings and their caveats: Uninvolved tumor-adjacent lung showed the highest T cell clonality, higher than tumor, which suggests more focused antigenic responses in the adjacent lung. Because multi-region tumor sequencing was not done, intratumor heterogeneity could not be ruled out. Longer overall survival was associated with higher T cell density in blood, whereas shorter survival was associated with higher clonality in adjacent lung. Because of the exploratory design, TCR variables were selected using unadjusted p-values without false-discovery rate correction. A median of roughly 60 of the top 100 tumor clones were detected in paired uninvolved adjacent lung, and 28 of these tumor clones were also found among the top 100 clones of the paired uninvolved adjacent lung.

The immunoSEQ Assay was used to sequence TCR beta CDR3 regions from DNA. In the source study's methods: To compute T cell density, TCR beta template counts were normalized to usable DNA, which was estimated by amplifying housekeeping genes. Richness was estimated using the preseqR package, with extrapolation to 400,000 templates for PBMC samples and to 120,000 templates for tissue samples. Clonality was defined as one minus Pielou's evenness. Differential abundance testing on productive amino-acid clonotypes, with a minimum total count of 5 and an alpha of 0.1, was used to identify tissue-enriched TCRs. Repertoire overlap between compartments was quantified with the Jaccard Index and Morisita Overlap Index. GLIPH grouped TCR beta CDR3s together with public tetramer-defined viral CDR3s, and a viral motif had to include at least three viral sequences and also show V-gene enrichment. In its TCRdb copy, this immuneACCESS table keeps in-frame sequences only and misses some clones. Where compared with another copy, unresolved V genes explain less than half of these, and the others have no known cause. The D gene and trimming were derived from the DNA, and the V and J assignments and clone size from that table. Recorded for this sample are about 72,000 clones; approximately 84% of them occurred a single time. The ten top clones hold approximately 12% of the sample.

The receptor chain draws on TRBV14 and TRBJ1-4, and 7 junctional nucleotides match TRBD1. Sequences were derived from peripheral blood, sampled before any cancer treatment. The origin of this receptor is a female donor older than 55 with stage I lung adenocarcinoma. In nucleotides, the sequence is TGTGCCAGCAGCCTGCAAGGGGGCTGGGGTGAAAAACTGTTTTTT. It encodes CASSLQGGWGEKLFF. The CDR3 plus the reference TRBV14 and TRBJ1-4 genes for the other parts give the full variable domain: EAGVTQFPSHSVIEKGQTVTLRCDPISGHDNLYWYRRVMGKEIKFLLHFVKESKQDESGMPNNRFLAERTGGTYSTLKVQPAELEDSGVYFCASSLQGGWGEKLFFGSGTQLSVL.